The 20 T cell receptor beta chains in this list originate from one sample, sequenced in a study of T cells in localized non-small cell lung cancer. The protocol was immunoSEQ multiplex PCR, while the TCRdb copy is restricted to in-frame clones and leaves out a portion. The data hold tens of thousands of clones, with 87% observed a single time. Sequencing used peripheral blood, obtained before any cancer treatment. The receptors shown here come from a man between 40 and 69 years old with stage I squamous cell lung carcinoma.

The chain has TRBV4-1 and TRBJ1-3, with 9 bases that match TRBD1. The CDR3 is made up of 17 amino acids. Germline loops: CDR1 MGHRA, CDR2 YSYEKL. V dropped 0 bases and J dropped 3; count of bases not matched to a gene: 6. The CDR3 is CASSQDLRTGVGNTIYF. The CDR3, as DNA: TGCGCCAGCAGCCAAGATTTACGGACAGGGGTTGGAAACACCATATATTTT.

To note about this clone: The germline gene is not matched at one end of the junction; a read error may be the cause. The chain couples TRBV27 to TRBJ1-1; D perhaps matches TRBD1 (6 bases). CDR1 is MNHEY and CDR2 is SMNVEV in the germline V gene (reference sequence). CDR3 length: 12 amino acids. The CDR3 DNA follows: TGTGCCAGCAGTGTACTTAGAGGGACACTCGATTTT. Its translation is CASSVLRGTLDF.

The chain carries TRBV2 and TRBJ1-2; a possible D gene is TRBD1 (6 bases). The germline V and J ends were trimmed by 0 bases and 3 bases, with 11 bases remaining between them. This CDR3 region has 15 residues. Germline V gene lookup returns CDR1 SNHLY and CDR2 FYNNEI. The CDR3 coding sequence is TGTGCCAGCAGTGAAGCGCGGGGGGGGCACTATGGCTACACCTTC. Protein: CASSEARGGHYGYTF. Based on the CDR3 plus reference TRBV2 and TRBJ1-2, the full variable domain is EPEVTQTPSHQVTQMGQEVILRCVPISNHLYFYWYRQILGQKVEFLVSFYNNEISEKSEIFDDQFSVERPDGSNFTLKIRSTKLEDSAMYFCASSEARGGHYGYTFGSGTRLTVV.

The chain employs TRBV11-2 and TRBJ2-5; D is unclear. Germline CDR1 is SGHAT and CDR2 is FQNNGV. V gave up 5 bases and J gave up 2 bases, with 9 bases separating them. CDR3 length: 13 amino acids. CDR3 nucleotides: TGTGCCAGCAGCCCCCAGGTTCAAGAGACCCAGTACTTC. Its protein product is CASSPQVQETQYF.

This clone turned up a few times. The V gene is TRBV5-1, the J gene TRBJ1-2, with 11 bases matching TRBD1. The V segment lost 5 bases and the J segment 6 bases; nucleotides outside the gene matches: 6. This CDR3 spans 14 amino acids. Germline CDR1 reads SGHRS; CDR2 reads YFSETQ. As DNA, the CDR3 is TGCGCCAGCAGACCGGGGACAGGGGGACATGGCTACACCTTC. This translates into CASRPGTGGHGYTF. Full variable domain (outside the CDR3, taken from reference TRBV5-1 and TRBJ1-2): KAGVTQTPRYLIKTRGQQVTLSCSPISGHRSVSWYQQTPGQGLQFLFEYFSETQRNKGNFPGRFSGRQFSNSRSEMNVSTLELGDSALYLCASRPGTGGHGYTFGSGTRLTVV.

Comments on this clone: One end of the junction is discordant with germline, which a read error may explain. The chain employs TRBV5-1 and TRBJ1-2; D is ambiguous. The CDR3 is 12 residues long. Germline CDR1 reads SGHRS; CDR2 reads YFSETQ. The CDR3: CAGSLPDYGYTF. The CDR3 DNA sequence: TGCGCCGGCAGCTTGCCTGATTACGGCTACACCTTC.

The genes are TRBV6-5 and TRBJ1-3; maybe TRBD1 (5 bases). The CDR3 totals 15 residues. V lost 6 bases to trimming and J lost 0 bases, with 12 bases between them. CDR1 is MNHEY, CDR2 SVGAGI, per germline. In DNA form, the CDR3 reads TGTGCCAGCAGAAACAGGATCAACTCTGGAAACACCATATATTTT. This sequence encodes CASRNRINSGNTIYF.

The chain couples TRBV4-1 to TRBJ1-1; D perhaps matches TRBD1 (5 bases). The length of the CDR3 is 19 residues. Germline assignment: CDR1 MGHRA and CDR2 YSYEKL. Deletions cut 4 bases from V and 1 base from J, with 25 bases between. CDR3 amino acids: CASSRSVFFQGYQNTEAFF. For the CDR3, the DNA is TGCGCCAGCAGCCGAAGTGTCTTTTTTCAGGGCTACCAGAACACTGAAGCTTTCTTT.

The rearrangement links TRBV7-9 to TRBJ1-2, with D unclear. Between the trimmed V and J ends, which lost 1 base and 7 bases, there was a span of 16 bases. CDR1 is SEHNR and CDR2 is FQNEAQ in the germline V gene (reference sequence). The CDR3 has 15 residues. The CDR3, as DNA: TGTGCCAGCAGCTTAGGGCCCAGAAAGGGCGGTGGCTACACCTTC. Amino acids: CASSLGPRKGGGYTF.

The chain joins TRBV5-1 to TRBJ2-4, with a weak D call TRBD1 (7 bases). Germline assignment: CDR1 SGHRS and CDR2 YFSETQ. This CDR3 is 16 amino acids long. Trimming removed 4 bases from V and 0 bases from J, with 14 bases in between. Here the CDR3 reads CASSPAGGIAKNIQYF. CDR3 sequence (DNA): TGCGCCAGCAGCCCGGCAGGGGGGATAGCCAAAAACATTCAGTACTTC.

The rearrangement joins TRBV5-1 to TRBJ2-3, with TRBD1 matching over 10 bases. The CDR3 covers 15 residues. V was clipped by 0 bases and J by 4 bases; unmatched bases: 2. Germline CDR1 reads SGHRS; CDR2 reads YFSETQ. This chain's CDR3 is CASSLGDRGSDTQYF. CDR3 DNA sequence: TGCGCCAGCAGCTTGGGGGACAGGGGATCAGATACGCAGTATTTT. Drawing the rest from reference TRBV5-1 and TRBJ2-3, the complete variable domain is KAGVTQTPRYLIKTRGQQVTLSCSPISGHRSVSWYQQTPGQGLQFLFEYFSETQRNKGNFPGRFSGRQFSNSRSEMNVSTLELGDSALYLCASSLGDRGSDTQYFGPGTRLTVL.

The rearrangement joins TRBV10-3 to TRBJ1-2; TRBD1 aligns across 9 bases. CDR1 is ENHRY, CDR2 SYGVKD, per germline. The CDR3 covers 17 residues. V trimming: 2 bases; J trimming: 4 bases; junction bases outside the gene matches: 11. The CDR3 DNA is TGTGCCATCAGTGAGGGGCTCCGGGACAGGGTGACCTATGGCTACACCTTC. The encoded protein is CAISEGLRDRVTYGYTF.

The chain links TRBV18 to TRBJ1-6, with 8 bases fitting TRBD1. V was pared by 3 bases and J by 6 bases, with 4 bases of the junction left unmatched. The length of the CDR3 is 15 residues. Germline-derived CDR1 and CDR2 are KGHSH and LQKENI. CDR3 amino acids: CASSPGTGSNSPLHF. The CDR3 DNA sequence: TGTGCCAGCTCACCCGGGACAGGTAGTAATTCACCCCTCCACTTT.

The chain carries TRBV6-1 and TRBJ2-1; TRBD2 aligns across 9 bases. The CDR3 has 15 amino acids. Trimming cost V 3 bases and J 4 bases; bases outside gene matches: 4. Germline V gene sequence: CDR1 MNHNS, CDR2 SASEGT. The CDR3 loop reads CASSELAGRYNEQFF. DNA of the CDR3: TGTGCCAGCAGTGAGCTAGCGGGGCGGTACAATGAGCAGTTCTTC.

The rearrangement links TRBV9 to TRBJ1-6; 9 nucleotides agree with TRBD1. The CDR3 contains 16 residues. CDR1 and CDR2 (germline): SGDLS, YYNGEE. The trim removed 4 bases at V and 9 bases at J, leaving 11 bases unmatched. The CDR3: CASSSVGTGTGSPLHF. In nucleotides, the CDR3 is TGTGCCAGCAGCAGCGTAGGGACAGGGACCGGTTCACCCCTCCACTTT. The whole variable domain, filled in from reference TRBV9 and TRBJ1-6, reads DSGVTQTPKHLITATGQRVTLRCSPRSGDLSVYWYQQSLDQGLQFLIQYYNGEERAKGNILERFSAQQFPDLHSELNLSSLELGDSALYFCASSSVGTGTGSPLHFGNGTRLTVT.

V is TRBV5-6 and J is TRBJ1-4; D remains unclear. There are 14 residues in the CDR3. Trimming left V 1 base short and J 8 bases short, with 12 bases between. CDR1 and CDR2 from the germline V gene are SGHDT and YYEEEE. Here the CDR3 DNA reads TGTGCCAGCAGCTTGACAGTGGGCCTCGAAAAACTGTTTTTT. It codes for CASSLTVGLEKLFF.

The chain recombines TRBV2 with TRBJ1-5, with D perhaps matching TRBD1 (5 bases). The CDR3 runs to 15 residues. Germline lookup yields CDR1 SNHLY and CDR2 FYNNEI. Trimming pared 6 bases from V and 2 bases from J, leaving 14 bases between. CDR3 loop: CASRQEGLGNQPQHF. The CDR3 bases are TGTGCCAGCAGGCAGGAGGGGCTGGGCAATCAGCCCCAGCATTTT.

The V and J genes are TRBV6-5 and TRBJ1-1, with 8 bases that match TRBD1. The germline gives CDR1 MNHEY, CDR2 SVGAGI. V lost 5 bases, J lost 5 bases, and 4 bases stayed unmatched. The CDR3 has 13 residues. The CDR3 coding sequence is TGTGCCAGCAGTCGAACAGGGGGGACTGAAGCTTTCTTT. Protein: CASSRTGGTEAFF.

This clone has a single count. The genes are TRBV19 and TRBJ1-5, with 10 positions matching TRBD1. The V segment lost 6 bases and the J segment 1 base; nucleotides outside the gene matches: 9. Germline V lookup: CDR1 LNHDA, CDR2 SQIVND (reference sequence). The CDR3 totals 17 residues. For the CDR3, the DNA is TGTGCCAGTAGCTTTCGACAGGGGGCGAGAAGCAATCAGCCCCAGCATTTT. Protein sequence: CASSFRQGARSNQPQHF.

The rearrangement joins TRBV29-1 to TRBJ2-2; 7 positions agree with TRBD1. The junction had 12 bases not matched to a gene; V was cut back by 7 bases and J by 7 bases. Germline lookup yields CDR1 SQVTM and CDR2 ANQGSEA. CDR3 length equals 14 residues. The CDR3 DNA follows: TGCAGCGCAGTGGTCGACAGGGATGACGGGGAGCTGTTTTTT. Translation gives CSAVVDRDDGELFF.